The 7 T cell receptor beta chains reported below all come from one sample, sequenced in a study of OX40 agonist ivuxolimab in advanced cancers. The data were produced by immunoSEQ multiplex PCR, yet TCRdb's version contains in-frame clones alone and is incomplete. The table has approximately 60,000 clones, roughly 80% seen once; the top ten hold about 5%. The sample here was CD4+ or CD8+ T cells sorted from blood, taken in a trial of the OX40 agonist ivuxolimab. These receptors originate from an adult with an advanced solid tumor such as melanoma, head and neck, liver or kidney cancer.

The CDR3 region has the DNA TGTGCCAGCAGGCGGGAGGGCGGGTATGAGCAGTTCTTC. Its protein product is CASRREGGYEQFF. The chain joins TRBV6-5 to TRBJ2-1; 9 bases are a match to TRBD2. V shed 6 bases, J shed 8 bases, and the junction held 5 bases outside the gene matches. The CDR3 is 13 amino acids. Germline CDR1 reads MNHEY; CDR2 reads SVGAGI.

The chain combines TRBV6-1 with TRBJ2-5; D call uncertain. The CDR3 sequence is 14 residues long. Germline CDR1 MNHNS, CDR2 SASEGT. V was pared by 6 bases and J by 1 base, with 12 bases between. Written as DNA, the CDR3 is TGTGCCAGCAGGGAGAGCGTAAGCCAAGAGACCCAGTACTTC. This sequence encodes CASRESVSQETQYF.

The V call is TRBV7-6, the J call TRBJ1-1; TRBD1 is a possible D gene (6 bases). With 2 bases removed from V and 7 bases from J, the gap between germline ends came to 11 bases. CDR1 SGHVS and CDR2 FNYEAQ come from the germline V gene. The CDR3 has 13 amino acids. The CDR3 protein is CASSLRQVYEAFF. CDR3 sequence (DNA): TGTGCCAGCAGCTTACGACAGGTGTATGAAGCTTTCTTT.

The chain uses TRBV7-2 and TRBJ2-7; weak D call: TRBD1 (7 bases). CDR1 is SGHTA and CDR2 is FQGNSA in the germline V gene. V lost 3 bases, J lost 3 bases, and 12 bases lay in between. This CDR3 contains 14 residues. This chain's CDR3 is CASSLYRGGYEQYF. The CDR3 DNA follows: TGTGCCAGCAGCTTGTACAGGGGAGGCTACGAGCAGTACTTC.

The rearrangement uses TRBV11-2 and TRBJ2-7; 7 nucleotides agree with TRBD1. V was pared by 2 bases and J by 3 bases, with 7 bases of the junction left unmatched. This CDR3 is 15 amino acids long. Looked up from germline, CDR1 is SGHAT and CDR2 is FQNNGV. CDR3 in amino acids: CASSLFGQGDYEQYF. Here the CDR3 DNA reads TGTGCCAGCAGCTTATTCGGGCAGGGGGACTACGAGCAGTACTTC.

The rearrangement joins TRBV6-5 to TRBJ1-3; TRBD1 matches at 7 bases. V gave up 5 bases and J gave up 0 bases; unmatched junction bases: 4. Germline loops: CDR1 MNHEY, CDR2 SVGAGI. The CDR3 runs to 15 residues. The CDR3 reads CASSPTGDSGNTIYF. The CDR3 bases are TGTGCCAGCAGTCCTACAGGGGACTCTGGAAACACCATATATTTT.

This chain links TRBV18 with TRBJ1-2, with no clear D. The germline V gene encodes CDR1 KGHSH and CDR2 LQKENI. V was trimmed by 2 bases and J by 0 bases, leaving 16 bases between them. The CDR3 contains 17 residues. The CDR3 region has the DNA TGTGCCAGCTCACCAATCTCACTCGCCGGAGCTAACTATGGCTACACCTTC. Translated: CASSPISLAGANYGYTF.